Below are 29 T cell receptor beta chains sequenced from a single sample in a study of graft-versus-host responses after intestinal transplantation. Investigators treated the graft tissue so that it released intraepithelial and lamina propria lymphocytes. Here immunoSEQ multiplex PCR was the method, and the copy in TCRdb shows in-frame clones only, minus some. The repertoire holds thousands of clones, with roughly 80% as singletons. This sample comprised ileum tissue, obtained 300 to 310 days after intestinal transplant. The receptors were sampled from a human patient who received an intestinal transplant, so some T cells may come from the graft donor.

This clone was observed once. The genes are TRBV6-1 and TRBJ1-1, with no clear D. V dropped 9 bases and J dropped 2 bases, with 7 bases sitting between them. Germline loops: CDR1 MNHNS, CDR2 SASEGT. This CDR3 is 11 amino acids long. DNA for the CDR3: TGTGCCAGTGGCGGAAACACTGAAGCTTTCTTT. Amino acids: CASGGNTEAFF.

The V and J genes are TRBV18 and TRBJ2-5, with 9 bases fitting TRBD1. Germline assignment: CDR1 KGHSH and CDR2 LQKENI. The CDR3 is made up of 14 amino acids. V gave up 3 bases and J gave up 4 bases; unmatched junction bases: 3. Here the CDR3 DNA reads TGTGCCAGCTCACCGACAGGGGGTGGAGAGACCCAGTACTTC. Translating gives CASSPTGGGETQYF. The full variable domain, rest sourced from reference TRBV18 and TRBJ2-5, is NAGVMQNPRHLVRRRGQEARLRCSPMKGHSHVYWYRQLPEEGLKFMVYLQKENIIDESGMPKERFSAEFPKEGPSILRIQQVVRGDSAAYFCASSPTGGGETQYFGPGTRLLVL.

The rearrangement uses TRBV6-5 and TRBJ2-1; D is unresolved. V was cut by 10 bases and J by 3 bases, with 16 bases left in between. From germline, CDR1 is MNHEY and CDR2 SVGAGI. The CDR3 has 14 amino acids. The CDR3 is CATSSGAIYNEQFF. CDR3 sequence (DNA): TGTGCCACATCTTCAGGAGCAATCTACAATGAGCAGTTCTTC.

The chain is built from TRBV28 and TRBJ2-1, with TRBD1 matching over 7 bases. V lost 2 bases, J lost 1 base, and 2 bases stayed unmatched. Germline V CDR1 and CDR2: MDHEN, SYDVKM. The CDR3 runs 15 residues. CDR3 residues: CASSLEGASYNEQFF. As DNA, the CDR3 is TGTGCCAGCAGTTTAGAGGGGGCGTCCTACAATGAGCAGTTCTTC.

The sample holds a few counts of this clone. V and J are TRBV5-6 and TRBJ2-3; 10 nucleotides line up with TRBD2. The germline V gene encodes CDR1 SGHDT and CDR2 YYEEEE. The CDR3 covers 15 residues. Trimming removed 2 bases from V and 5 bases from J; junction bases left unmatched: 5. The CDR3 nucleotides are TGTGCCAGCAGCTTCACAGCGGGGGGGGAAGATACGCAGTATTTT. Translating gives CASSFTAGGEDTQYF.

This clone appeared a few times. The CDR3 nucleotides are TGTGCCAGCAGTTACTCGTGGACAGTCTATGGCTACACCTTC. Encoded protein: CASSYSWTVYGYTF. This chain links TRBV6-6 with TRBJ1-2, with a possible D match to TRBD1 (6 bases). V lost 0 bases and J 4 bases, leaving 9 bases between the germline ends. CDR1 and CDR2 from the germline V gene are MNHNY and SVGAGI (reference sequence). The CDR3 is 14 amino acids.

The genes are TRBV28 and TRBJ2-5, with 14 bases lining up with TRBD2. V shed 5 bases, J shed 6 bases, and the junction held 5 bases outside the gene matches. The V gene's germline CDR1 is MDHEN and CDR2 SYDVKM. The CDR3 is made up of 15 amino acids. CDR3 sequence: CASSPRTSGRKTQYF. CDR3 sequence (DNA): TGTGCCAGCAGTCCCAGGACTAGCGGGAGGAAGACCCAGTACTTC.

The gene calls are TRBV2 and TRBJ2-1; 13 bases agree with TRBD2. This CDR3 is built from 16 residues. Germline values: CDR1 SNHLY, CDR2 FYNNEI. The J segment lost 4 bases and the V segment lost 6 bases, leaving 6 bases of the junction unmatched. The DNA for the CDR3 is TGTGCCAGCAGCAAAGAACTAGCGGGAGGGTACAATGAGCAGTTCTTC. As protein: CASSKELAGGYNEQFF.

Only a few counts were recorded for this clone. The chain is built from TRBV11-2 and TRBJ2-7; 7 positions match TRBD2. Germline trimming cut 4 bases from V and 0 bases from J; bases unmatched to any gene: 6. Germline-derived CDR1 and CDR2 are SGHAT and FQNNGV. The CDR3 covers 15 residues. The CDR3 reads CASSSLGLDSYEQYF. In DNA, the CDR3 is TGTGCCAGCAGCTCTCTAGGACTAGACTCCTACGAGCAGTACTTC.

This chain connects TRBV15 to TRBJ1-2, with D possibly TRBD1 on 6 matching bases. The CDR3 loop spans 17 amino acids. V was shortened by 5 bases and J by 4 bases, with 23 bases between the two germline ends. Germline values: CDR1 LNHNV, CDR2 YYDKDF (reference sequence). CDR3 in DNA: TGTGCCACCAGCCATATCACAGGGTGTGGAAAGACCTATGGCTACACCTTC. Translated: CATSHITGCGKTYGYTF.

The chain employs TRBV6-5 and TRBJ2-2; D not resolved. Deletions cut 6 bases from V and 4 bases from J, with 12 bases between. Germline assignment: CDR1 MNHEY and CDR2 SVGAGI. The CDR3 runs to 14 residues. The CDR3 DNA reads TGTGCCAGCAGAACGACCCCCATCACCGGGGAGCTGTTTTTT. Translation: CASRTTPITGELFF.

This rearrangement joins TRBV4-1 to TRBJ2-1, with 8 bases identical to TRBD2. CDR3 length equals 18 residues. Germline-derived CDR1 and CDR2 are MGHRA and YSYEKL. V was pared by 0 bases and J by 2 bases, with 9 bases of the junction left unmatched. CDR3: CASSQDLRLAHPYNEQFF. The CDR3 DNA follows: TGCGCCAGCAGCCAAGATCTTCGACTAGCGCACCCCTACAATGAGCAGTTCTTC.

The chain is built from TRBV6-5 and TRBJ2-5; D is unresolved. Germline loops: CDR1 MNHEY, CDR2 SVGAGI. The CDR3 has 14 amino acids. V lost 0 bases to trimming and J lost 1 base, with 6 bases between them. The CDR3 region has the DNA TGTGCCAGCAGTTACTCGGGCGGCCAAGAGACCCAGTACTTC. The encoded protein is CASSYSGGQETQYF.

The chain links TRBV4-1 to TRBJ2-7; possibly TRBD2 for D (6 bases). CDR3 length equals 14 residues. V was shortened by 0 bases and J by 7 bases, with 13 bases between the two germline ends. Germline assignment: CDR1 MGHRA and CDR2 YSYEKL. The CDR3 coding sequence is TGCGCCAGCAGCCAAGACTTAGCGGTGCGGGAGCAGTACTTC. Protein: CASSQDLAVREQYF.

The V and J genes are TRBV25-1 and TRBJ2-4; the D gene is possibly TRBD2 (6 bases). Germline CDR1 and CDR2: MGHDK and SYGVNS. The CDR3 totals 15 residues. V was cut by 3 bases and J by 1 base, with 10 bases left in between. The CDR3 DNA reads as TGTGCCAGCAGTGATCAAGGAGGGGCCAAAAACATTCAGTACTTC. Translation: CASSDQGGAKNIQYF.

The gene calls are TRBV7-2 and TRBJ1-2; 8 nucleotides match TRBD1. The germline CDR1 and CDR2 sequences are SGHTA and FQGNSA. The CDR3 sequence is 13 residues long. The V gene end was trimmed by 2 bases and the J gene end by 7 bases; junction bases not matched to a gene: 3. As DNA, the CDR3 is TGTGCCAGCAGCTTAACGACAGGGGTTGGCTACACCTTC. Translated: CASSLTTGVGYTF. Full variable domain (remainder filled in from reference TRBV7-2 and TRBJ1-2): GAGVSQSPSNKVTEKGKDVELRCDPISGHTALYWYRQSLGQGLEFLIYFQGNSAPDKSGLPSDRFSAERTGGSVSTLTIQRTQQEDSAVYLCASSLTTGVGYTFGSGTRLTVV.

This clone was observed once. This chain uses TRBV9 with TRBJ2-4; D uncertain. This CDR3 region has 15 residues. Trimming pared 3 bases from V and 0 bases from J, leaving 10 bases between. The germline V gene has CDR1 SGDLS and CDR2 YYNGEE. Here the CDR3 reads CASSDTQVAKNIQYF. In DNA, the CDR3 is TGTGCCAGCAGCGACACCCAGGTAGCCAAAAACATTCAGTACTTC. The variable domain in full, with the rest retrieved from reference TRBV9 and TRBJ2-4, is DSGVTQTPKHLITATGQRVTLRCSPRSGDLSVYWYQQSLDQGLQFLIQYYNGEERAKGNILERFSAQQFPDLHSELNLSSLELGDSALYFCASSDTQVAKNIQYFGAGTRLSVL.

V gene TRBV6-5 combines with J gene TRBJ2-7, with 9 positions matching TRBD1. Looked up from germline, CDR1 is MNHEY and CDR2 is SVGAGI. The CDR3 length is 16 residues. With 2 bases clipped from V and 3 bases from J, the junction kept 8 bases outside the gene matches. The CDR3 DNA sequence: TGTGCCAGCAGTTACGATCGGACAGGGGCCTTCTACGAGCAGTACTTC. Protein sequence: CASSYDRTGAFYEQYF.

This clone was counted a few times. The chain uses TRBV6-6 and TRBJ1-3; 7 bases line up with TRBD1. Germline V lookup: CDR1 MNHNY, CDR2 SVGAGI (reference sequence). The V and J ends lost 7 bases and 2 bases, in that order; junction bases with no gene match: 5. This CDR3 is built from 14 residues. The DNA of the CDR3 is TGTGCCAGCACCCCCGGGACAGCTGGAAACACCATATATTTT. Residues: CASTPGTAGNTIYF.

The chain couples TRBV30 to TRBJ2-7; unclear D gene. Looked up from germline, CDR1 is GTSNPN and CDR2 is SVGIG (reference sequence). Deletions cut 3 bases from V and 2 bases from J, with 8 bases between. The CDR3 is made up of 12 amino acids. The CDR3, as DNA: TGTGCCTGGAGGGACGGCACCTACGAGCAGTACTTC. Amino acids: CAWRDGTYEQYF.

The V call is TRBV27, the J call TRBJ2-1; TRBD1 agrees at 7 bases. Germline lookup yields CDR1 MNHEY and CDR2 SMNVEV (reference sequence). CDR3 length: 13 amino acids. Unmatched junction bases numbered 8, after V lost 8 bases and J lost 7 bases. The CDR3 sequence is CASCRQGFNEQFF. The CDR3 DNA follows: TGTGCCAGCTGCCGACAGGGCTTTAATGAGCAGTTCTTC.

The table lists this clone with a few counts. The chain couples TRBV18 to TRBJ1-2; 7 bases fit TRBD1. The V and J ends lost 3 bases and 8 bases, in that order; junction bases with no gene match: 6. Germline CDR1 is KGHSH and CDR2 is LQKENI. The CDR3 consists of 13 residues. DNA of the CDR3: TGTGCCAGCTCACCTGACAGGGAGTGGGGCTACACCTTC. It encodes CASSPDREWGYTF.

The chain couples TRBV6-4 to TRBJ2-3; D may match TRBD1 or TRBD2 (5 bases each). The germline V gene encodes CDR1 MRHNA and CDR2 SNTAGT. The CDR3 loop spans 15 amino acids. The V end lost 4 bases, the J end lost 4 bases, and 15 bases lay between the germline ends. CDR3 nucleotide sequence: TGTGCCAGCAGTGTCGGCCCTGGGGGTGCAGATACGCAGTATTTT. Its protein is CASSVGPGGADTQYF.

V usage is TRBV27 and J usage is TRBJ2-7; TRBD1 matches at 7 bases. Germline assignment: CDR1 MNHEY and CDR2 SMNVEV (reference sequence). J was trimmed by 0 bases and V by 5 bases; bases with no gene match: 4. The CDR3 runs 14 residues. CDR3 nucleotide sequence: TGTGCCAGCAGTCCCGGGACAGTCTCCTACGAGCAGTACTTC. Translation gives CASSPGTVSYEQYF.

The rearrangement joins TRBV6-1 to TRBJ2-3; perhaps TRBD1 as D (6 bases). The length of the CDR3 is 14 residues. Trimming cost V 1 base and J 2 bases, with 7 bases left between them. Germline CDR1 is MNHNS and CDR2 is SASEGT. The CDR3 protein is CASSEGQATDTQYF. The CDR3 nucleotides are TGTGCCAGCAGTGAAGGACAGGCCACAGATACGCAGTATTTT.

The chain carries TRBV28 and TRBJ2-5; TRBD1 matches 8 bases. Germline CDR1 and CDR2: MDHEN and SYDVKM. V was pared by 4 bases and J by 4 bases, with 8 bases of the junction left unmatched. The CDR3 extends over 15 amino acids. CDR3 nucleotides: TGTGCCAGCAGTTCTCAGGGGGCTGGACGAGAGACCCAGTACTTC. Protein sequence: CASSSQGAGRETQYF.

The J gene is TRBJ1-3, the V gene TRBV25-1, with D possibly TRBD1 on 6 matching bases. The CDR3 extends over 16 amino acids. V dropped 1 base and J dropped 0 bases, with 10 bases sitting between them. The germline V gene encodes CDR1 MGHDK and CDR2 SYGVNS. CDR3 DNA: TGTGCCAGCAGTGAATCGGGACAAAGCTCTGGAAACACCATATATTTT. It is translated as CASSESGQSSGNTIYF.

This chain uses TRBV4-1 with TRBJ1-5; tentatively, D is TRBD1 (6 bases). The CDR3 totals 16 residues. Germline V gene lookup returns CDR1 MGHRA and CDR2 YSYEKL. V was shortened by 0 bases and J by 0 bases, with 9 bases between the two germline ends. In nucleotides, the CDR3 is TGCGCCAGCAGCCAAGATTGGGACATTAGCAATCAGCCCCAGCATTTT. Its protein is CASSQDWDISNQPQHF.

The chain recombines TRBV30 with TRBJ1-1; weak D call: TRBD1 (5 bases). The CDR3 contains 14 residues. Germline V gene sequence: CDR1 GTSNPN, CDR2 SVGIG (reference sequence). V lost 0 bases and J lost 1, with 9 bases in between. The DNA of the CDR3 is TGTGCCTGGAGTGTATCGAGGGGGAACACTGAAGCTTTCTTT. Residues: CAWSVSRGNTEAFF.